This TCR beta chain was documented in a study of blood T cell repertoires in COVID-19. Study-wide background: COVID-19 samples from acute and convalescent phases originated in the United States, Italy and Spain. The cDNA or gDNA used as material had been derived from T cells, B-cell-depleted T cells, or PBMCs.

Study processing details: Estimates of nucleated cell counts were drawn from the amplification of reference gene primers. Some clones are missing from TCRdb's copy, which holds only in-frame ones; the method was immunoSEQ multiplex PCR. From that table come the V and J calls and clone size; the DNA was used to work out D and trimming. The table shows 300,000 to 350,000 clones, with 75% to 90% occurring only once. Germline CDR1 and CDR2: SGHTA and FQGNSA. This CDR3 has 12 amino acids. Deletions cut 5 bases from V and 4 bases from J, with 8 bases between. Seattle participants joined during active infection and were tracked over time.

V is TRBV7-2 and J is TRBJ1-1, with unresolved D. Sequenced sample: peripheral blood. This TCR was sampled from a woman aged 30 to 39 with COVID-19, enrolled during active disease. This chain's CDR3 is CASSEVVTEAFF. CDR3 DNA: TGTGCCAGCAGCGAGGTCGTCACTGAAGCTTTCTTT. The whole variable domain, filled in from reference TRBV7-2 and TRBJ1-1, reads GAGVSQSPSNKVTEKGKDVELRCDPISGHTALYWYRQSLGQGLEFLIYFQGNSAPDKSGLPSDRFSAERTGGSVSTLTIQRTQQEDSAVYLCASSEVVTEAFFGQGTRLTVV.